This T cell receptor (beta chain) was sequenced for a study of naive and memory T cell subsets. Broader study findings: Naive repertoires, especially CD8, held a few larger clonotypes, possibly memory cells re-expressing CD45RA. TCR abundance followed a power law differing between naive and memory subsets.

Two oligonucleotides, mixed equimolar, formed the beta constant-region primer covering TRBC1 and TRBC2. The ligated cDNA underwent four PCR rounds using SP2 and nested alpha and beta constant-region primers. TCRdb ran MiXCR on the UMI-ligation and nested PCR reads and lists one entry per CDR3 protein. The profile shows over 110,000 distinct CDR3 sequences, 15% to 20% of them singletons. Overnight CMV lysate stimulation of fresh PBMCs defined donor CMV status by CD4+ IFNgamma. CD4 T cells were positively selected, then CD8 T cells from the CD4-negative fraction. Four subsets defined by CD45RA and CD27 were sorted after CD3, CD4, CD8 and live/dead staining. This clonotype came up a few times. Its target is not known. This CDR3 comprises 15 residues. The germline gives CDR1 MNHEY, CDR2 SMNVEV (reference sequence). V lost 5 bases to trimming and J lost 4 bases, with 17 bases between them.

V usage is TRBV27 and J usage is TRBJ1-1; D may be TRBD1 (5 bases). Input material: naive CD8+ T cells from blood. The source is a human donor in good health. CDR3 region: CASSLVEGPFTEAFF. CDR3 bases: TGTGCCAGCAGTCTCGTCGAGGGGCCCTTCACTGAAGCTTTCTTT.